The present entry profiles one T cell receptor (beta chain) with its context. Patients with autoimmune history or systemic immunosuppression were excluded. The data were taken from a study of OX40 agonist ivuxolimab in advanced cancers. The overall study: With ivuxolimab, an agonistic anti-OX40 (CD134) antibody, patients were treated.

Here immunoSEQ multiplex PCR was the method, and the copy in TCRdb shows in-frame clones only, minus some. The data hold over 90,000 clones, with roughly 94% observed a single time. The V gene's germline CDR1 is MNHEY and CDR2 SMNVEV (reference sequence). The CDR3 has 16 amino acids. Trimming at V came to 6 bases and at J to 5 bases, leaving 9 bases not matched to a gene. The source material was CD4+ or CD8+ T cells sorted from blood, sampled in a trial of the OX40 agonist ivuxolimab. This clonotype originated in an adult with an advanced solid tumor such as melanoma, head and neck, liver or kidney cancer. The chain couples TRBV27 to TRBJ2-1; 11 nucleotides match TRBD2. CDR3 coding DNA: TGTGCCAGCAGCCTAATAGCGGGGGGGAGGGACAATGAGCAGTTCTTC. Its translation is CASSLIAGGRDNEQFF.